The source of this T cell receptor (beta chain) is a study of ipilimumab plus nivolumab after autologous stem cell transplantation. Study findings and constraints: Per the authors, repertoire, Treg and microbiota data justify further study.

Starting 14 to 28 days after autologous transplant, ipilimumab 1 mg/kg was given. This clone was seen just once. Its specificity is unknown. V shed 0 bases and J shed 12 bases, with 21 bases lying between them. This CDR3 has 16 amino acids. Per the germline V gene, CDR1 is SGHRS and CDR2 is YFSETQ. Only in-frame clones appear in the TCRdb table, and some are missing; sequencing was by immunoSEQ multiplex PCR. In the table there are over 15,000 clones, about 81% of which are singletons. The chain uses TRBV5-1 and TRBJ1-4, with D perhaps TRBD1 (5 bases). This clonotype was obtained from a male donor with diffuse large B-cell lymphoma. Specimen: PBMCs, collected in a trial of ipilimumab plus nivolumab as post-transplant consolidation. CDR3 bases: TGCGCCAGCAGCTTGGCCGAGGACGCCCGGTTGGGGGAACTGTTTTTT. Translation: CASSLAEDARLGELFF.